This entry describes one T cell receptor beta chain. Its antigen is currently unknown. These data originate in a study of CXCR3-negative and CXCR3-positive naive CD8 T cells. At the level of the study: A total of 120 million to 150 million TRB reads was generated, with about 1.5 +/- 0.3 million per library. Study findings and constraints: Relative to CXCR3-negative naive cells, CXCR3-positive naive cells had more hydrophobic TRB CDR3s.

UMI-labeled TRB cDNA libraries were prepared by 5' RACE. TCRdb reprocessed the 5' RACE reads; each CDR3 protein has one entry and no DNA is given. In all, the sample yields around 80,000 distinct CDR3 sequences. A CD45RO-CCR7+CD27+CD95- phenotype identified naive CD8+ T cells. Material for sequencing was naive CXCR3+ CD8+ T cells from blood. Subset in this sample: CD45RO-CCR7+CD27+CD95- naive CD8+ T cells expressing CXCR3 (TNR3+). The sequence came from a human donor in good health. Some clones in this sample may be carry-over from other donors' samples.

CDR3 sequence reads: CASSPRALRSTDTQYF. The genes are TRBV7-8 and TRBJ2-3; the TRBD2 assignment by TCRdb is unverifiable without DNA. Germline assignment: CDR1 SGHVS and CDR2 FQNEAQ. This CDR3 is built from 16 residues.